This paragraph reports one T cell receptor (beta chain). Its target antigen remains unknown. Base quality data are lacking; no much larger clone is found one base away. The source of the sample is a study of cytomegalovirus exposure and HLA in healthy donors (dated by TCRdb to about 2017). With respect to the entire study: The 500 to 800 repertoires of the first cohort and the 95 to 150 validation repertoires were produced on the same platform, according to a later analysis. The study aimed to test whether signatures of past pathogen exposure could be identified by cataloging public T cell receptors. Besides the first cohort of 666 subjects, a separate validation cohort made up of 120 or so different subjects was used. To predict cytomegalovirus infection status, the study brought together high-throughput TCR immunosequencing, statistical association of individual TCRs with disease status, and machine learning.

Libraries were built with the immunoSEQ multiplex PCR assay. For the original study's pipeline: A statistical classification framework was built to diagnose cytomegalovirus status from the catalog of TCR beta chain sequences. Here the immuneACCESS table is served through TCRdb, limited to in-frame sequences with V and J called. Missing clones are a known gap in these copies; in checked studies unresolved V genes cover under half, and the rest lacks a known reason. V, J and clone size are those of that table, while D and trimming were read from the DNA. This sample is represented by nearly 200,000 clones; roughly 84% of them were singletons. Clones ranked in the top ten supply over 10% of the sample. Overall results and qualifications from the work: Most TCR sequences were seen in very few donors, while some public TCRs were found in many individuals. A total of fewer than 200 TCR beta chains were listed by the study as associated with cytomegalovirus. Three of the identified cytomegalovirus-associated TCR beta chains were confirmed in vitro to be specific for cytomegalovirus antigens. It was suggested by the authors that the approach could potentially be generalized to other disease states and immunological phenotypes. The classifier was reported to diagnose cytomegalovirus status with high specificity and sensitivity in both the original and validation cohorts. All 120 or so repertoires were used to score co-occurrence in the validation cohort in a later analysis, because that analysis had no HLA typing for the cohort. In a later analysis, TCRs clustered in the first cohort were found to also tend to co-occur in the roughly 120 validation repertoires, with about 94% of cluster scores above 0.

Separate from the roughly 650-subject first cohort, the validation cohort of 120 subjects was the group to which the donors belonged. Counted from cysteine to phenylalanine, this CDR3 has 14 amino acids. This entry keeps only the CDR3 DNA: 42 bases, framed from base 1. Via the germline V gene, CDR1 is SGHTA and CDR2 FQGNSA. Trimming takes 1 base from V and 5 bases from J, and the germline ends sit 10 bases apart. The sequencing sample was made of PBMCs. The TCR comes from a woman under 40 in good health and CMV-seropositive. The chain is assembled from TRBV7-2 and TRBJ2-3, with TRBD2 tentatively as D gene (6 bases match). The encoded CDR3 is CASSLGPAGDTQYF. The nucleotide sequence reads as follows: TGTGCCAGCAGCTTAGGTCCAGCGGGAGATACGCAGTATTTT.